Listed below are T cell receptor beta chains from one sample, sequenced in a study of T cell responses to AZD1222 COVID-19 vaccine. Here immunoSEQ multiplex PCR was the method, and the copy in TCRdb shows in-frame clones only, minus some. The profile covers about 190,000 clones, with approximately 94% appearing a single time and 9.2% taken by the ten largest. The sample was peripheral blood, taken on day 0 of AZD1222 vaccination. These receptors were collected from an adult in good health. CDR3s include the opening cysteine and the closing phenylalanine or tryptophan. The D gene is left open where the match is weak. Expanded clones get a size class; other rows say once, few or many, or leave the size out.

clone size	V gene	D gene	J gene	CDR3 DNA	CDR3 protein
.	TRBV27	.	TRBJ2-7	TGTGCCAGCGCTAAGGGGGGGGTCTACGAGCAGTACTTC	CASAKGGVYEQYF
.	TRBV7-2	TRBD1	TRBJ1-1	TGTGCCAGCAGCACCCGAGGGACAGGGGGTCCCACTGAAGCTTTCTTT	CASSTRGTGGPTEAFF
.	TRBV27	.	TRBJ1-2	TGTGCCAGCAGTTTAAAGTGGGGATCCTCGTGGACCTTC	CASSLKWGSSWTF
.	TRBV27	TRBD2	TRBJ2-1	TGTGCCAGCAGTTTAACGGTCCCTAGCGGGAGGGCAGGCAATGAGCAGTTCTTC	CASSLTVPSGRAGNEQFF
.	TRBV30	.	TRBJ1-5	TGTGCCTGGAGTGTGACTTATAGCAATCAGCCCCAGCATTTT	CAWSVTYSNQPQHF
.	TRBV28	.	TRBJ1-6	TGTGCCAGCACCCCGGGTAGGCTCGCCCTCCACTTT	CASTPGRLALHF
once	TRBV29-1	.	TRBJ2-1	TGCAGCGTTGAAATGAGGTGGGGTGAGCAGTTCTTC	CSVEMRWGEQFF
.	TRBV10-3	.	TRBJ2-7	TGTGCCACCAAGGGCAGCGGATCCTACGAGCAGTACTTC	CATKGSGSYEQYF
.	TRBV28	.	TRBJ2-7	TGTGCCACGAGACAGTCCCTAGTTTACGAGCAGTACTTC	CATRQSLVYEQYF
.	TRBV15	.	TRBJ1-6	TGTGCCACCAGCAGAGATCTGGGAATTGATTCACCCCTCCACTTT	CATSRDLGIDSPLHF
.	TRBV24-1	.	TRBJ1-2	TGTGCCACCAGTGATGGAGGGGCGGGCTACACCTTC	CATSDGGAGYTF
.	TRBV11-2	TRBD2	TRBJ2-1	TGTGCCAGCAGCTTCTCCGGCGGGAGGGCCTTCGAGCAGTTCTTC	CASSFSGGRAFEQFF
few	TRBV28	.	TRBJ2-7	TGTGCCAGCACCCACCGGGCCGCGGCCTACGAGCAGTACTTC	CASTHRAAAYEQYF
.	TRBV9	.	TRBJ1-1	TGTGCCAGCAGCGTAGCGATGTCAGACACTGAAGCTTTCTTT	CASSVAMSDTEAFF
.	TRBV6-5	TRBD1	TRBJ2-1	TGTGCCAGCAACCCCGGACAGGGTGGGAATGAGCAGTTCTTC	CASNPGQGGNEQFF
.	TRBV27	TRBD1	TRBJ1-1	TGTGCCAGCAGCGACAGGGGACGTACTGAAGCTTTCTTT	CASSDRGRTEAFF
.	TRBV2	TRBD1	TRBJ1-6	TGTGCCAGCGCCGGACAGGGGGATTCACCCCTCCACTTT	CASAGQGDSPLHF
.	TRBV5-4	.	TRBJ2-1	TGTGCCAGCAGCTTGGTGGGAACTCGCAATGAGCAGTTCTTC	CASSLVGTRNEQFF
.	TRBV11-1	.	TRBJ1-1	TGTGCCAGCAGCCCCGAGAACACTGAAGCTTTCTTT	CASSPENTEAFF
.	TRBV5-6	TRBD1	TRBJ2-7	TGTGCCAGCAGCAAGAGACAGGGGGCCTACGAGCAGTACTTC	CASSKRQGAYEQYF
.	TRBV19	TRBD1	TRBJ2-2	TGTGCCAGTATCCAATTCATCGGGACAGATAACACCGGGGAGCTGTTTTTT	CASIQFIGTDNTGELFF
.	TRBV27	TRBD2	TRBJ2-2	TGTGCCAGCAGTTTACTAGCGGGATGGATTAACACCGGGGAGCTGTTTTTT	CASSLLAGWINTGELFF
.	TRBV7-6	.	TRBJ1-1	TGTGCCAGCAGCTTGGGGTTCATGAACACTGAAGCTTTCTTT	CASSLGFMNTEAFF
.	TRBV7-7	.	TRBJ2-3	TGTGCTAGCAGCCCAGACACAGATACGCAGTATTTT	CASSPDTDTQYF
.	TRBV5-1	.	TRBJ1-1	TGCGCCAGCAGCTTGGCTCCCCGGGCGGACACTGAAGCTTTCTTT	CASSLAPRADTEAFF
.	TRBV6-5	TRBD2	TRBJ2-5	TGTGCCAGCAAGATACTAGCGGGAGTCACAGAGACCCAGTACTTC	CASKILAGVTETQYF
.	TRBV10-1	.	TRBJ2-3	TGCGCCAGCAGTGAGAGGCGGGAAATCCCAGATACGCAGTATTTT	CASSERREIPDTQYF
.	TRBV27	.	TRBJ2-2	TGTGCCAGCAAGGTAGAGGCGAGGGACACCGGGGAGCTGTTTTTT	CASKVEARDTGELFF
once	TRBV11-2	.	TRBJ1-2	TGTGCCAGCAGCTTAGTGGGCCGGGGTCAACGGACCTATGGCTACACCTTC	CASSLVGRGQRTYGYTF
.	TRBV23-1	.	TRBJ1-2	TGCGCCAGCAGTCAATCGTCAGGGCCGAACTATGGCTACACCTTC	CASSQSSGPNYGYTF
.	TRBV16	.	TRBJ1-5	TGTGCCAGCAGTCTCGGGGATAGCAATCAGCCCCAGCATTTT	CASSLGDSNQPQHF
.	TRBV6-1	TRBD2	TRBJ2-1	TGTGCCAGCAGTGAATGGGTTAGCGGGAGTAGCTATGAGCAGTTCTTC	CASSEWVSGSSYEQFF
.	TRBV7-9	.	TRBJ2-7	TGTGCCAGCAGAGGGCTCAGAGGTTACGAGCAGTACTTC	CASRGLRGYEQYF
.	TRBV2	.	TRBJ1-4	TGTGCCAGCAGCCCCCGGGGGACGGGGCTGTTTTTT	CASSPRGTGLFF
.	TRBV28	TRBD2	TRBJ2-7	TGTGCCAGCAGTCTGCTAGCGGGCGAGCAGTACTTC	CASSLLAGEQYF
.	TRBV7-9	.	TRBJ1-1	TGTGCCAGCAGCTTAGCAGGGTTAGACACTGAAGCTTTCTTT	CASSLAGLDTEAFF
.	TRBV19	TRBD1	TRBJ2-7	TGTGCCAGTAGTATCGGACAGGGGCGGCGGAACGAGCAGTACTTC	CASSIGQGRRNEQYF
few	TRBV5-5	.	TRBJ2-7	TGTGCCAGCAGCCGGACACTGAATACGTACGAGCAGTACTTC	CASSRTLNTYEQYF
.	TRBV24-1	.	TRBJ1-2	TGTGCCACCAGTGATGCCCACGACAGAAACTATGGCTACACCTTC	CATSDAHDRNYGYTF